One and the same sample provided the 24 T cell receptor beta chains below, sequenced in a study of blood T cell repertoires in COVID-19 (dated by TCRdb to about 2020). The library was made by the immunoSEQ multiplex PCR assay. The immuneACCESS repertoire file appears here via TCRdb, limited to in-frame rearrangements. These files lack a portion of the clones; in checked studies, under half of the deficit traces to unresolved V genes, and the cause of the others is not known. The sample data list under 450,000 clones, and roughly 87% of these were observed just once. Of the sample, under 3% falls within the top ten clones. Input material: PBMCs or T cells enriched from blood (not recorded which). These receptor sequences come from a woman between 25 and 40 years old who had recovered from COVID-19.

The chain joins TRBV7-2 to TRBJ1-6, with TRBD1 as a possible D gene (6 bases). The germline CDR1 and CDR2 sequences are SGHTA and FQGNSA. This CDR3 is 16 amino acids long. Trimming took 4 bases from V and 7 from J, leaving 17 bases between them. CDR3 in amino acids: CASSYRDPIQNSPLHF. Written as DNA, the CDR3 is TGTGCCAGCAGCTACAGGGATCCCATACAAAATTCACCCCTCCACTTT. Based on the CDR3 plus reference TRBV7-2 and TRBJ1-6, the full variable domain is GAGVSQSPSNKVTEKGKDVELRCDPISGHTALYWYRQSLGQGLEFLIYFQGNSAPDKSGLPSDRFSAERTGGSVSTLTIQRTQQEDSAVYLCASSYRDPIQNSPLHFGNGTRLTVT.

This chain links TRBV27 with TRBJ1-1; 9 nucleotides agree with TRBD1. Germline V lookup: CDR1 MNHEY, CDR2 SMNVEV (reference sequence). The trim removed 4 bases at V and 4 bases at J, leaving 4 bases unmatched. CDR3 length: 14 amino acids. Here the CDR3 DNA reads TGTGCCAGCAGTTCAATGACAGGGGGCACTGAAGCTTTCTTT. Its protein product is CASSSMTGGTEAFF.

The chain employs TRBV28 and TRBJ2-2; 12 nucleotides align to TRBD1. The CDR3 runs to 16 residues. From germline, CDR1 is MDHEN and CDR2 SYDVKM. V gave up 5 bases and J gave up 4 bases; unmatched junction bases: 5. CDR3 amino acids: CASSTPGQGATGELFF. The CDR3 bases are TGTGCCAGCAGTACGCCGGGACAGGGGGCCACCGGGGAGCTGTTTTTT.

The rearrangement links TRBV15 to TRBJ2-2, with a tentative D call TRBD2 (5 bases). Germline loops: CDR1 LNHNV, CDR2 YYDKDF (reference sequence). The CDR3 consists of 15 residues. Trimming cost V 1 base and J 7 bases, with 13 bases left between them. The CDR3 loop is CATSRGPGTIGELFF. The CDR3 region has the DNA TGTGCCACCAGCAGAGGCCCGGGAACCATCGGGGAGCTGTTTTTT.

The chain has TRBV4-1 and TRBJ2-1, with D maybe TRBD2 (5 bases). The germline gives CDR1 MGHRA, CDR2 YSYEKL. Trimming left V 3 bases short and J 6 bases short, with 9 bases between. The CDR3 covers 13 residues. The CDR3 DNA reads TGCGCCAGCAGCCACCGACTAACCAATGAGCAGTTCTTC. Translating gives CASSHRLTNEQFF.

This clone was seen once. The chain employs TRBV19 and TRBJ1-4; 7 bases agree with TRBD1. The germline V gene encodes CDR1 LNHDA and CDR2 SQIVND (reference sequence). V gave up 4 bases and J gave up 4 bases; unmatched junction bases: 9. The CDR3 sequence is 16 residues long. CDR3 sequence reads: CASSTDRDRSNEKLFF. The DNA for the CDR3 is TGTGCCAGTAGTACGGACCGGGACAGAAGTAATGAAAAACTGTTTTTT.

The chain employs TRBV18 and TRBJ1-1; 9 bases are a match to TRBD1. After removal of 5 bases from V and 2 bases from J, the junction contained 3 bases not matched to a gene. From germline, CDR1 is KGHSH and CDR2 LQKENI. The CDR3 runs to 14 residues. The CDR3 DNA reads TGTGCCAGCTCATGGGGACAGGGTAACACTGAAGCTTTCTTT. Amino acid sequence: CASSWGQGNTEAFF.

This chain uses TRBV5-1 with TRBJ2-2, with 7 bases aligning to TRBD2. CDR3 length: 15 amino acids. Losses at the gene ends were 4 bases for V and 6 bases for J; bases not matched to a gene: 9. Germline assignment: CDR1 SGHRS and CDR2 YFSETQ. The CDR3 DNA is TGCGCCAGCAGCAGAGGGGAGGGGAAAGCCGGGGAGCTGTTTTTT. This encodes CASSRGEGKAGELFF.

CDR3 sequence reads: CASRLDLNYGYTF. The CDR3 nucleotides are TGTGCCAGCAGACTCGACTTGAACTATGGCTACACCTTC. This chain joins TRBV6-5 and TRBJ1-2, with D unclear. The CDR3 has 13 amino acids. The V gene's germline CDR1 is MNHEY and CDR2 SVGAGI. Trimming pared 6 bases from V and 2 bases from J, leaving 10 bases between.

The chain combines TRBV5-8 with TRBJ2-7; 10 nucleotides line up with TRBD2. Germline assignment: CDR1 SGHTS and CDR2 YDEGEE. V was pared by 5 bases and J by 5 bases, with 10 bases of the junction left unmatched. The CDR3 is made up of 15 amino acids. This chain's CDR3 is CASSRPSGGQNEQYF. CDR3 coding DNA: TGTGCCAGCAGTCGGCCTAGCGGGGGTCAGAACGAGCAGTACTTC.

The V and J genes are TRBV5-1 and TRBJ1-1; unclear D gene. The CDR3 totals 14 residues. Germline V gene sequence: CDR1 SGHRS, CDR2 YFSETQ. V was clipped by 0 bases and J by 1 base, with 7 bases between them. This CDR3 is CASSLDRQNTEAFF. The DNA of the CDR3 is TGCGCCAGCAGCTTGGACAGACAGAACACTGAAGCTTTCTTT.

The gene calls are TRBV7-2 and TRBJ1-1; 8 bases fit TRBD1. V was clipped by 0 bases and J by 1 base; unmatched bases: 4. The germline gives CDR1 SGHTA, CDR2 FQGNSA. This CDR3 has 16 amino acids. The CDR3 DNA follows: TGTGCCAGCAGCTTAGCCGTGGGGACAGGGAACACTGAAGCTTTCTTT. Translation: CASSLAVGTGNTEAFF.

V usage is TRBV10-3 and J usage is TRBJ2-1, with 9 bases that match TRBD2. This CDR3 is 19 amino acids long. Trimming cost V 0 bases and J 3 bases; bases outside gene matches: 12. Germline V CDR1 and CDR2: ENHRY, SYGVKD. The CDR3 nucleotides are TGTGCCATCAGTGAGTCGAGGCTAGCGGGGAGTATTAGCTACAATGAGCAGTTCTTC. It encodes CAISESRLAGSISYNEQFF.

This chain connects TRBV5-1 to TRBJ2-5; 10 bases line up with TRBD1. The CDR3 extends over 13 amino acids. CDR1 and CDR2 from the germline V gene are SGHRS and YFSETQ. The junction had 0 bases not matched to a gene; V was cut back by 3 bases and J by 4 bases. CDR3 protein: CASSWTGGETQYF. The CDR3 region has the DNA TGCGCCAGCAGCTGGACAGGGGGAGAGACCCAGTACTTC. Based on the CDR3 plus reference TRBV5-1 and TRBJ2-5, the full variable domain is KAGVTQTPRYLIKTRGQQVTLSCSPISGHRSVSWYQQTPGQGLQFLFEYFSETQRNKGNFPGRFSGRQFSNSRSEMNVSTLELGDSALYLCASSWTGGETQYFGPGTRLLVL.

This chain links TRBV4-2 with TRBJ2-2, with D possibly matching TRBD2 (5 bases). Germline V lookup: CDR1 LGHNA, CDR2 YNFKEQ. Between the trimmed V and J ends, which lost 1 base and 2 bases, there was a span of 11 bases. CDR3 length equals 16 residues. CDR3 in amino acids: CASSQGDGINTGELFF. CDR3 sequence (DNA): TGTGCCAGCAGCCAAGGCGACGGGATAAACACCGGGGAGCTGTTTTTT.

This clone was counted between two and nine times. The chain has TRBV7-2 and TRBJ1-3; perhaps TRBD1 as D (5 bases). The CDR3 runs 15 residues. Trimming shortened V by 2 bases and J by 4 bases, and 12 bases separated the two germline ends. Germline assignment: CDR1 SGHTA and CDR2 FQGNSA. As DNA, the CDR3 is TGTGCCAGCAGCTTAAGCCGGACATTCGGAAACACCATATATTTT. It translates to CASSLSRTFGNTIYF.

The rearrangement uses TRBV19 and TRBJ1-5; D gene unclear. The CDR3 contains 15 residues. V lost 7 bases to trimming and J lost 0 bases, with 13 bases between them. Germline loops: CDR1 LNHDA, CDR2 SQIVND (reference sequence). The CDR3 DNA reads TGTGCCAGTATGGACTTCCCCTATAGCAATCAGCCCCAGCATTTT. Encoded protein: CASMDFPYSNQPQHF.

The chain has TRBV2 and TRBJ1-1, with 9 bases that match TRBD1. V lost 9 bases, J lost 3 bases, and 14 bases stayed unmatched. The CDR3 runs to 16 residues. Per the germline V gene, CDR1 is SNHLY and CDR2 is FYNNEI. The CDR3 reads CARSSGTGYSDTEAFF. The CDR3 bases are TGTGCCAGATCATCCGGGACAGGGTATAGCGACACTGAAGCTTTCTTT.

V usage is TRBV4-1 and J usage is TRBJ2-1, with 9 bases identical to TRBD2. Trimming removed 5 bases from V and 7 bases from J; junction bases left unmatched: 6. The CDR3 extends over 14 amino acids. The germline V gene has CDR1 MGHRA and CDR2 YSYEKL. The CDR3 nucleotides read TGCGCCAGCAGCTCAGGCGGGAGGGCGAATGAGCAGTTCTTC. Translating gives CASSSGGRANEQFF.

The chain links TRBV13 to TRBJ1-1, with 9 bases lining up with TRBD1. Looked up from germline, CDR1 is PRHDT and CDR2 is FYEKMQ (reference sequence). V lost 5 bases, J lost 4 bases, and 11 bases stayed unmatched. This CDR3 region has 16 residues. The CDR3 DNA reads TGTGCCAGCAGCCTCCTACTGAAGACAGGGGGCACTGAAGCTTTCTTT. Encoded protein: CASSLLLKTGGTEAFF.

The chain uses TRBV5-1 and TRBJ2-5, with 9 bases matching TRBD1. V dropped 0 bases and J dropped 5; count of bases not matched to a gene: 2. Germline-derived CDR1 and CDR2 are SGHRS and YFSETQ. The CDR3 sequence is 14 residues long. As DNA, the CDR3 is TGCGCCAGCAGCTTGGGGACAGGGGTGGAGACCCAGTACTTC. Amino acid sequence: CASSLGTGVETQYF.

J is TRBJ2-1 and V is TRBV5-1, with 8 bases that match TRBD2. CDR3 length: 14 residues. The junction had 7 bases not matched to a gene; V was cut back by 4 bases and J by 7 bases. CDR1 and CDR2 (germline): SGHRS, YFSETQ. CDR3 DNA sequence: TGCGCCAGCAGCCCCGGGACTAGTTTGAATGAGCAGTTCTTC. Protein product: CASSPGTSLNEQFF.

This rearrangement joins TRBV29-1 to TRBJ1-3; D remains ambiguous. Trimming took 3 bases from V and 4 from J, leaving 7 bases between them. The CDR3 is 12 residues long. CDR1 SQVTM and CDR2 ANQGSEA come from the germline V gene. The CDR3 nucleotides are TGCAGCGTTGATGACAACGGAAACACCATATATTTT. Residues: CSVDDNGNTIYF.

This chain connects TRBV2 to TRBJ1-2; the D gene is possibly TRBD1 (6 bases). The germline V and J ends were trimmed by 8 bases and 3 bases, with 10 bases remaining between them. This CDR3 contains 12 residues. Germline CDR1 and CDR2: SNHLY and FYNNEI. CDR3 region: CASLAGDYGYTF. CDR3 in DNA: TGTGCCAGCCTTGCAGGGGACTATGGCTACACCTTC.